This TCR beta chain was captured in a study of T-cell reconstitution after alpha-beta-depleted transplantation in children. The CDR3 is made up of 15 amino acids. Germline V CDR1 and CDR2: MNHNS, SASEGT. During its preparation, the TCRbeta library received unique molecular identifiers. One entry per CDR3 protein results from TCRdb running MiXCR on the PCR reads. The data show about 980,000 distinct CDR3 sequences, roughly 29% seen once. Only a few counts were recorded for this clonotype. A junction end diverges from the germline sequence, so it may reflect a read error. The chain combines TRBV6-1 with TRBJ1-5; D not resolved. This TCR was sampled from a boy younger than two who had a stem cell transplant for SCID, so the T cells may come from the graft donor. The material sequenced was PBMCs, mostly from graft donor cells, taken 360 days after TCRalphabeta/CD19-depleted stem cell transplant. The chain's CDR3 is CASREGLVSNQPQHF. DNA of the CDR3: TGTGCCAGCAGGGAAGGGTTAGTGAGCAATCAGCCCCAGCATTTT.